These 5 T cell receptor beta chains were sequenced from one sample in a study of blood T cell repertoires in COVID-19. Profiling relied on immunoSEQ multiplex PCR, and the TCRdb table lists in-frame clones only, not all of them. The table records more than 300,000 clones, more than 90% of them present only once. The sample consisted of PBMCs or T cells enriched from blood (not recorded which). These TCRs come from a woman in her twenties or thirties who had been exposed to COVID-19.

The V and J genes are TRBV5-1 and TRBJ1-1; D gene uncertain. The V end lost 7 bases, the J end lost 3 bases, and 7 bases lay between the germline ends. The CDR3 has 11 amino acids. Germline V gene lookup returns CDR1 SGHRS and CDR2 YFSETQ. CDR3 in DNA: TGCGCCAGCCGCCGAGACACTGAAGCTTTCTTT. Translated: CASRRDTEAFF.

This clone was detected a few times. The rearrangement links TRBV18 to TRBJ1-1, with a tentative D call TRBD1 (6 bases). V gave up 5 bases and J gave up 11 bases, with 24 bases separating them. The CDR3 sequence is 15 residues long. CDR1 and CDR2 (germline): KGHSH, LQKENI. CDR3 DNA sequence: TGTGCCAGCTCATCATCGGGTACAGGGACCTTTGGGGCTTTCTTT. Protein sequence: CASSSSGTGTFGAFF.

This clone occurred once. V is TRBV25-1 and J is TRBJ2-7; 7 positions match TRBD1. Germline values: CDR1 MGHDK, CDR2 SYGVNS. The CDR3 sequence is 16 residues long. The J segment lost 4 bases and the V segment lost 5 bases, leaving 14 bases of the junction unmatched. The CDR3 DNA reads TGTGCCAGCAGTCCGACCTTCACCGGGACAGCTTACGAGCAGTACTTC. This translates into CASSPTFTGTAYEQYF.

The V and J genes are TRBV18 and TRBJ1-4; the D is unclear. V shed 1 base and J shed 10 bases, with 22 bases lying between them. Germline assignment: CDR1 KGHSH and CDR2 LQKENI. This CDR3 has 17 residues. This chain's CDR3 is CASSPQGSGATNGKLFF. The CDR3 DNA follows: TGTGCCAGCTCACCACAGGGTTCGGGAGCCACAAACGGAAAACTGTTTTTT. Drawing the rest from reference TRBV18 and TRBJ1-4, the complete variable domain is NAGVMQNPRHLVRRRGQEARLRCSPMKGHSHVYWYRQLPEEGLKFMVYLQKENIIDESGMPKERFSAEFPKEGPSILRIQQVVRGDSAAYFCASSPQGSGATNGKLFFGSGTQLSVL.

The CDR3: CASSLNPGRNEQYF. The CDR3 DNA follows: TGTGCCAGCAGCTTAAATCCAGGGCGGAACGAGCAGTACTTC. The V call is TRBV7-3, the J call TRBJ2-7, with D perhaps TRBD1 (5 bases). The CDR3 sequence is 14 residues long. V lost 1 base, J lost 5 bases, and 12 bases lay in between. Germline CDR1 reads SGHTA; CDR2 reads FQGTGA.